The 5 T cell receptor beta chains below all came from one sample that was sequenced in a study of CD8+CD57+ T cells in acquired aplastic anemia. Flow cytometry had shown expanded CD8+CD57+ cells in the patients chosen for sequencing. Genomic DNA constituted the template upon which TCR beta VDJ and CDR3 profiling was performed. A single record per CDR3 protein comes from TCRdb applying MiXCR to the reads. Found here are 170,000 or so distinct CDR3 sequences, roughly 63% of them singletons; the top ten hold about 42%. Specimen: sorted CD4+, CD8+, or CD8+CD57+ T cells (not recorded which) from PBMCs. All receptors come from a human donor with aplastic anemia.

At least ten counts were recorded for this clonotype. CDR3 in amino acids: CASSSGSAEAFF. Written as DNA, the CDR3 is TGTGCCAGCAGTTCTGGGTCGGCCGAAGCTTTCTTT. The V call is TRBV6-5, the J call TRBJ1-1; D unclear. The CDR3 spans 12 residues. Trimming pared 4 bases from V and 8 bases from J, leaving 11 bases between. Germline lookup yields CDR1 MNHEY and CDR2 SVGAGI.

This chain joins TRBV11-2 and TRBJ2-7; unclear D gene. This CDR3 is 15 amino acids long. Germline V lookup: CDR1 SGHAT, CDR2 FQNNGV. V was cut by 0 bases and J by 2 bases, with 11 bases left in between. The chain's CDR3 is CASSLERSLAYEQYF. The CDR3 DNA reads as TGTGCCAGCAGCTTAGAAAGATCATTAGCCTACGAGCAGTACTTC.

This clonotype was observed a handful of times. A much larger clone sits a single nucleotide away, making a read error possible. The rearrangement uses TRBV7-8 and TRBJ2-7; no clear D gene. Germline V CDR1 and CDR2: SGHVS, FQNEAQ. V lost 0 bases to trimming and J lost 5 bases, with 2 bases between them. This CDR3 region has 11 residues. CDR3 protein: CASSLANEQYF. In DNA form, the CDR3 reads TGTGCCAGCAGCTTAGCGAACGAGCAGTACTTC.

This clonotype was recorded at least ten times. V and J are TRBV20-1 and TRBJ2-3; perhaps TRBD2 as D (6 bases). CDR1 is DFQATT and CDR2 is SNEGSKA in the germline V gene (reference sequence). V lost 5 bases and J 2 bases, leaving 17 bases between the germline ends. This CDR3 spans 15 amino acids. The CDR3 sequence is CSAFRWGENTDTQYF. CDR3 DNA sequence: TGCAGTGCTTTCAGGTGGGGGGAGAACACAGATACGCAGTATTTT.

The genes are TRBV20-1 and TRBJ2-3, with 8 bases identical to TRBD1. CDR1 is DFQATT and CDR2 is SNEGSKA in the germline V gene (reference sequence). The junction had 6 bases not matched to a gene; V was cut back by 6 bases and J by 10 bases. CDR3 length: 11 residues. In nucleotides, the CDR3 is TGCAGTGCCAAGACAGGGGAGGCGCAGTATTTT. Protein: CSAKTGEAQYF.